This T cell receptor beta chain emerged from a study of cytomegalovirus exposure and HLA in healthy donors (dated by TCRdb to about 2017). For the wider study: According to an earlier analysis of a few hundred of the donors, some 180 million T cells yielded roughly 100 million unique TCR beta sequences and 276 Gb of sequence data. Roughly 320 gigabases of sequencing data and 91 million or so unique TCR sequences made up an early release that covered under 750 HLA-typed donors. Of the 398 genotyped donors, 65% to 90% were placed in the genetic ancestry cluster associated with self-reported Caucasian donors. The study was designed to test whether signatures of past pathogen exposure could be identified by cataloging public T cell receptors. The T cell repertoires of 666 subjects were profiled by immunosequencing and related to cytomegalovirus serostatus. Along with the 666-subject first cohort, a separate validation cohort of over a hundred different subjects was used. To predict cytomegalovirus infection status, the study combined high-throughput TCR immunosequencing, statistical association of individual TCRs with disease status, and machine learning. In a later analysis, previously published TCR beta repertoires from roughly 710 donors were re-analyzed and high-resolution HLA genotyping was added so that TCR occurrence patterns could be studied. Rather than using new phenotypic data, the later analysis identified candidate immune exposures from TCR beta sequences and from how often those sequences occurred across donors. To decide whether each TCR beta V gene segment behaved as functional or pseudogenic, an earlier analysis of some 570 of the donors relied on high-throughput TCR beta sequencing. Donor age, sex, ethnicity and CMV serostatus were collected together with the repertoire data. A later genetic analysis used genome-wide SNP genotypes for 398 of the 666 donors, treating that subset as a discovery cohort. Every discovery cohort repertoire had been produced on one sequencing platform. HLA typing included class I and class II loci at four-digit resolution. Typing coverage differed by locus: A, B, C, DRB1 and DQB1 were typed in roughly 620-630 donors, DQA1 in roughly 510, DPA1 in 600 to 610, and DPB1 in 450 to 490. A handful of DR-DQ haplotypes were treated as single units for association and clustering because of strong linkage in the cohort. On average, over 200,000 unique TCR beta nucleotide sequences were sequenced per donor among about 400 genotyped donors of the cohort, with roughly 19% of those sequences being non-productive. What the research found in general, with its limitations: Only TCR beta chains were sequenced in this cohort, and the absence of alpha or paired-chain data limited detectable features. In a later analysis, most CMV-associated TCR beta chains were found to appear HLA-restricted, with HLA associations seemingly driven largely by CMV exposure. When HLA alleles, especially DR and DQ, strongly co-occurred, attributing TCR associations to individual alleles was difficult. While some public TCRs were present in many individuals, most TCR sequences turned up only very rarely across donors. Immune exposure information for the cohort was limited to CMV serostatus. A later analysis associated roughly 17,000 TCR beta sequences with specific HLA alleles at a false discovery rate of 0.05. According to a later analysis, parvovirus B19, influenza, CMV and Epstein-Barr virus appeared linked to several top co-occurrence clusters. Some IMGT-functional V segments, including TRBV6-2 and TRBV6-3, could not be distinguished by the 87-base-pair reads and were therefore excluded. Roughly uniform sequencing depth across donors was assumed in presence/absence analyses, although this assumption may not hold. It was suggested by the authors that the approach could potentially be generalized to other disease states and immunological phenotypes. Correlated functional status among segregating V segments might reflect linkage disequilibrium, but an unknown experimental factor could not be ruled out. In a later analysis, TCR association rates were found to vary across HLA loci, with the most associated TCRs seen for DRB1 alleles and the fewest for HLA-C alleles. The classifier was reported to diagnose cytomegalovirus status with high specificity and sensitivity in both the original and validation cohorts. In vitro tests confirmed that a few of the cytomegalovirus-associated TCR beta chains recognize cytomegalovirus antigens. According to a later genetic analysis, donors in an Asian-associated ancestry cluster had fewer N-insertions in productive TCRs than the approximately 710-donor mean. A further reported finding was that TCR beta sequences accurately predicted the HLA-A and HLA-B alleles for most subjects in the first cohort. The study listed 164 TCR beta chains as associated with cytomegalovirus. A later analysis found that HLA-associated TCR beta chains were more clonally expanded and had lower generation probabilities than equally common non-associated chains. In an earlier analysis of several hundred of the donors, most TCR beta V segments were observed in productive rearrangements about 90% or about 30% of the time, broadly matching IMGT annotations. Because counts were too low, roughly 17 rarely observed V segments, including chromosome 9 orphons, were left out of the earlier analysis of roughly 600 of the donors. Because HLA typing was missing for some donors at each locus, association tests included only the typed subset. V-gene and J-gene trimming of TCR beta chains was associated with a missense DCLRE1C variant in a later genetic analysis, and the association was replicated in an independent cohort. A cluster of highly shared sequence variants was judged likely to be a technical artifact of the sequencing pipeline.

At the junction V is shortened by 1 base and J by 0 bases, with 10 bases in between. CDR3 length: 16 amino acids, cysteine to phenylalanine. Of the read, only the CDR3 DNA is kept; its 48 bases are in frame from base 1. The germline V gene sets CDR1 to MDHEN and CDR2 to SYDVKM. Library method: the immunoSEQ multiplex PCR assay. For the multiplex PCR, a mixture combining 60 forward primers for TCR Vbeta segments and 13 reverse primers for TCR Jbeta segments was used. The CDR3 region of rearranged TCR beta genes was amplified from genomic DNA with a multiplex PCR assay. On the Illumina HiSeq System, the amplified TCR beta libraries were sequenced as 87-base-pair reads. In the paper's pipeline: A later analysis counted approximately 76 million unique TCR beta chains across the 650 to 700 repertoires, and some 11 million of these chains were shared by at least two donors. Raw reads were error-corrected and collapsed into unique sequences by a nearest-neighbor algorithm in which closely related sequences were merged to remove PCR and sequencing errors. CDR3 sequences were aligned to IMGT reference sequences to assign V, D and J gene segments. For a sequence to be retained, a match of at least six nucleotides was required to both a V gene segment and a J gene segment. Rearrangements were called productive when the CDR3 lacked stop codons and stayed in frame with V and J; all others were non-productive. CDR3 was defined by IMGT convention, running from the second conserved V-encoded cysteine to the conserved J-encoded phenylalanine. The earlier analysis of 587 of the donors excluded any sequence lacking an unambiguous match to a single V gene segment. In an earlier analysis of about 590 of the donors, a V segment was called functional when productive rearrangements were above 56.7%, and segregating when the standard deviation between donors exceeded 5%. A statistical classification framework was developed to diagnose cytomegalovirus status using the catalog of TCR beta chain sequences. In a later analysis, TCR nucleotide sequences were compared against IMGT/GENE-DB human TR gene sequences so that V and J genes could be assigned. The TCRdist pipeline was used in a later analysis to assign CDR3 sequences and most-parsimonious VDJ recombination scenarios. In a later analysis, every TCR beta chain was defined by the combination of its CDR3 amino acid sequence and its V-gene family, and reads without a unique V-gene family were dropped. In a later analysis, approximately 590 highly shared, low-generation-probability nucleotide sequences were removed to address suspected cross-contamination and a sequencing artifact. In a later analysis, a clonal expansion index was calculated for each public chain from normalized within-repertoire ranks of inferred template counts. In a later analysis, generation probabilities were computed using a VDJ recombination model fitted to out-of-frame rearrangements, and the results were checked against IGoR. In a later analysis, hypergeometric tests were used to score TCR-TCR, TCR-HLA and TCR-CMV co-occurrence, with a repertoire-size bias correction applied to TCR pairs. A later analysis estimated false discovery rates by permuting HLA or CMV assignments 20 times. In a later analysis, co-occurring TCRs were grouped with DBSCAN, and TCRdist sequence similarity was added when clustering was performed within HLA-allele-positive subsets. Repertoires with fewer than 30,000 or more than 120,000 public chains were left out of co-occurrence clustering, as were five repertoires with anomalous nucleotide sharing. The source is immuneACCESS, and TCRdb retained only in-frame sequences with V and J called. Part of the clones is not carried over; for the studies checked, unresolved V genes explain less than half of this, and the remainder is unexplained. Clone size and the V and J calls come from that table; the DNA yielded D and trimming. The sample table lists about 140,000 clones, roughly 80% of them with a count of one. The ten largest make up around 2.2% of the sample.

The cohort was made up of roughly 670 healthy bone marrow donors. At the time of sampling, every cohort member was nominally healthy, though immune exposures that went unrecorded were likely present. The donor tested CMV seronegative and was one of the 352 seronegative cohort members. A peripheral blood sample was collected from each donor, and TCR beta sequencing was performed on peripheral blood mononuclear cells. Genomic DNA extraction from the blood cell samples was performed with the Qiagen DNeasy Blood Extraction Kit. For this clone: Its binding antigen is unknown. No quality values exist for individual bases; no much larger clone is one base distant.

Source material: PBMCs. Recombination connected TRBV28 to TRBJ2-4; possibly the D gene is TRBD2, per 5 matching bases. The source is a man under 40 in good health and CMV-seronegative. Here is the DNA: TGTGCCAGCAGTTTATATACTAGAGTAGCCAAAAACATTCAGTACTTC. This sequence encodes CASSLYTRVAKNIQYF.